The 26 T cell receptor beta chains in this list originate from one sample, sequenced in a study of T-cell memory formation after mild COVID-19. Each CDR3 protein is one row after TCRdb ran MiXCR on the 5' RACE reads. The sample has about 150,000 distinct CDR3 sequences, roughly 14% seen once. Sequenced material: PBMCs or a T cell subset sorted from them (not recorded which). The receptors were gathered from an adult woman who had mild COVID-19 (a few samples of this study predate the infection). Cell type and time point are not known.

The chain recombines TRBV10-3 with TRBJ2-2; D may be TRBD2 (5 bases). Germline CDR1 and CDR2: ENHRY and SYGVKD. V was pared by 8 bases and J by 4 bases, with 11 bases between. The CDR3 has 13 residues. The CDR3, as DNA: TGTGCCATCCAAGCGGTACCCACCGGGGAGCTGTTTTTT. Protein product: CAIQAVPTGELFF.

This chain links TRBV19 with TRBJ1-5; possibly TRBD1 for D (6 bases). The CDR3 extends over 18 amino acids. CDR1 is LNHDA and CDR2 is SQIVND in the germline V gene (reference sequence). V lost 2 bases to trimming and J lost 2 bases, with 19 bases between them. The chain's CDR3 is CASSISRPSRGGNQPQHF. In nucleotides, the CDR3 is TGTGCCAGTAGTATATCCCGTCCCAGCAGGGGTGGCAATCAGCCCCAGCATTTT.

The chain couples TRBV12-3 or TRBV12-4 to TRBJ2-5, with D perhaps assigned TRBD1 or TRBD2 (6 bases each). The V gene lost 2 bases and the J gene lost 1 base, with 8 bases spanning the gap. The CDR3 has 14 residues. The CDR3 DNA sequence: TGTGCCAGCAGTTTATGGGGGGCCCAAGAGACCCAGTACTTC. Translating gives CASSLWGAQETQYF.

Here the CDR3 reads CATSDSGTMRYEQFF. In DNA form, the CDR3 reads TGTGCCACCAGTGATTCCGGGACTATGAGGTATGAGCAGTTCTTC. V gene TRBV24-1 combines with J gene TRBJ2-1, with TRBD2 matching 7 bases. V trimming: 2 bases; J trimming: 8 bases; junction bases outside the gene matches: 8. This CDR3 contains 15 residues. CDR1 is KGHDR and CDR2 is SFDVKD in the germline V gene.

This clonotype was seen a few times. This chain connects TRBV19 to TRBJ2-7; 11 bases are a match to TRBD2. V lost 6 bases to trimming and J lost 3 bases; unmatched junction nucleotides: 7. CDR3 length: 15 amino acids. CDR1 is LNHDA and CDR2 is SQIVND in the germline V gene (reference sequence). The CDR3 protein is CASSGVAGGYYEQYF. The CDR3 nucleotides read TGTGCCAGTAGCGGTGTAGCGGGAGGGTACTACGAGCAGTACTTC.

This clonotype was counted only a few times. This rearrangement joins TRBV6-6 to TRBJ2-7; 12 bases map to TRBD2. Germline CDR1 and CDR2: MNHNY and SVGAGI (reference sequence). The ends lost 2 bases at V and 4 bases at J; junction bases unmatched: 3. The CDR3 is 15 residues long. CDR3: CASSYLAGGQYEQYF. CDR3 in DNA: TGTGCCAGCAGTTACCTAGCGGGGGGGCAGTACGAGCAGTACTTC.

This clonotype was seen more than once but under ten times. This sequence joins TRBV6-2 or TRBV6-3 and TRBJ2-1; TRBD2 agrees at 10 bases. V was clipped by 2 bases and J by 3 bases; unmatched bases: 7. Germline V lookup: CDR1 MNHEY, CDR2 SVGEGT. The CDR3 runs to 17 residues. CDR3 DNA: TGTGCCAGCAGTTACCTTCAAAGCGGGAGGGGCTACAATGAGCAGTTCTTC. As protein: CASSYLQSGRGYNEQFF.

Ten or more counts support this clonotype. In DNA form, the CDR3 reads TGTGCCAGCAGTTTAGGGGGAGGCTCGACCAATGAGCAGTTCTTC. This sequence encodes CASSLGGGSTNEQFF. The J gene is TRBJ2-1, the V gene TRBV12-3 or TRBV12-4; TRBD2 is a possible D gene (6 bases). The CDR3 spans 15 residues. Trimming shortened V by 1 base and J by 6 bases, and 13 bases separated the two germline ends.

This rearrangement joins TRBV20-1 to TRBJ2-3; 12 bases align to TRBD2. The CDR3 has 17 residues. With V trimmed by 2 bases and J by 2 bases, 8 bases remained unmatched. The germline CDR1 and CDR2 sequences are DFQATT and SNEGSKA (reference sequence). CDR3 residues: CSARPYRTSGNTDTQYF. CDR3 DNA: TGCAGTGCTAGACCCTATCGGACTAGCGGGAACACAGATACGCAGTATTTT.

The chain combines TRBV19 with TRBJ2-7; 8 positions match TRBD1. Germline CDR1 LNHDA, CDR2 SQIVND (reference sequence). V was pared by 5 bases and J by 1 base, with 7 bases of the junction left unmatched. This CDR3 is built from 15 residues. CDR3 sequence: CASSGRQGNSYEQYF. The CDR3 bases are TGTGCCAGTAGTGGAAGACAGGGGAATTCCTACGAGCAGTACTTC.

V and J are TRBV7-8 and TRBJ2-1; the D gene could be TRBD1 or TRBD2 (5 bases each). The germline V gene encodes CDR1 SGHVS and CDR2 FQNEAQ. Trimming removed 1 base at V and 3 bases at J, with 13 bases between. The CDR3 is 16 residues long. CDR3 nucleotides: TGTGCCAGCAGCTTAGATGTTTATGGGGGCTACAATGAGCAGTTCTTC. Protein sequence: CASSLDVYGGYNEQFF.

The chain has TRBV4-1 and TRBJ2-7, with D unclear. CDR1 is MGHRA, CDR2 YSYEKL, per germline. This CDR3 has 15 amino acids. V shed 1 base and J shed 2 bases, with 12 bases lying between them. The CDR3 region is CASSQVALSTYEQYF. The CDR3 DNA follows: TGCGCCAGCAGCCAAGTGGCTCTCTCAACCTACGAGCAGTACTTC.

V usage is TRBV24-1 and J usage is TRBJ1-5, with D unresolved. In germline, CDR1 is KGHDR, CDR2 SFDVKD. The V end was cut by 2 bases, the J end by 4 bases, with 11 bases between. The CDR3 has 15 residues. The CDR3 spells CATSDSRGPNQPQHF. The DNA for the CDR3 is TGTGCCACCAGTGATTCCCGAGGGCCTAATCAGCCCCAGCATTTT.

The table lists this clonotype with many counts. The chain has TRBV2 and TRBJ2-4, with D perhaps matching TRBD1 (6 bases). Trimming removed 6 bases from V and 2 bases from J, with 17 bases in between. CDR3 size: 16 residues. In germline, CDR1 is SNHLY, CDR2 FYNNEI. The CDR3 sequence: CASRTRGEPTKNIQYF. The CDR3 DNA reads TGTGCCAGCAGAACCAGGGGCGAACCTACCAAAAACATTCAGTACTTC.

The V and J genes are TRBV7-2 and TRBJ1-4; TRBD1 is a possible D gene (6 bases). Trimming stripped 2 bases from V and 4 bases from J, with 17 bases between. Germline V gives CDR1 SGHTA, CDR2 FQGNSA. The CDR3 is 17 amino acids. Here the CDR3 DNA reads TGTGCCAGCAGCTTATCAGCGGGAGGGGGTGGTAATGAAAAACTGTTTTTT. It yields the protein CASSLSAGGGGNEKLFF.

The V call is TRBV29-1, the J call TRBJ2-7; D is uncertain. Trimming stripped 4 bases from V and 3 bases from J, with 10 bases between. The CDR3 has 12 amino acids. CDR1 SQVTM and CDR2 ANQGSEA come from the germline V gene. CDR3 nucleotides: TGCAGCGTTGGGGATGACGGCTACGAGCAGTACTTC. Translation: CSVGDDGYEQYF.

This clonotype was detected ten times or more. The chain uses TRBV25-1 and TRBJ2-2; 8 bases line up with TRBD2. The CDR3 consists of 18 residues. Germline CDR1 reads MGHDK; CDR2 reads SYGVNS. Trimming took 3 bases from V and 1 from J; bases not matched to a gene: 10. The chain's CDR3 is CASSDPLSGGKNTGELFF. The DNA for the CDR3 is TGTGCCAGCAGTGACCCCCTCTCGGGGGGGAAGAACACCGGGGAGCTGTTTTTT.

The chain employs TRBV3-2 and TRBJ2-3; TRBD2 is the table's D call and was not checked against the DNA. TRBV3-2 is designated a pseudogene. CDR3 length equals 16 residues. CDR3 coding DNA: TGTGCCAGCAGCCAGCCCGGACTAGCGGTCACAGATACGCAGTATTTT. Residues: CASSQPGLAVTDTQYF.

The CDR3, as DNA: TGTGCCAGCAGCCCCGTGACAGCCGCCAAAAACATTCAGTACTTC. Encoded protein: CASSPVTAAKNIQYF. The chain joins TRBV4-2 to TRBJ2-4; TRBD1 might be the D (5 bases). Trimming left V 4 bases short and J 1 base short, with 11 bases between. Germline-derived CDR1 and CDR2 are LGHNA and YNFKEQ. The CDR3 spans 15 residues.

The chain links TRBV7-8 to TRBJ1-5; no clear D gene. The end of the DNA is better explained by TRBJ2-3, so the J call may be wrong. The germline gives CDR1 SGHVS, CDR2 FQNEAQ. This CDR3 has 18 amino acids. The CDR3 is CASSLGVTQRYSNQPQYF. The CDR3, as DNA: TGTGCCAGCAGCTTAGGAGTCACCCAGAGATATAGCAATCAGCCCCAGTATTTT.

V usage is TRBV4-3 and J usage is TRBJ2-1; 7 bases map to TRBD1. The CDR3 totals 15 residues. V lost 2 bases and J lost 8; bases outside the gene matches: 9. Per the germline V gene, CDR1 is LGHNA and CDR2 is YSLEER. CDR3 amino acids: CASSQRRTGVDEQFF. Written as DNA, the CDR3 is TGCGCCAGCAGCCAACGGAGAACAGGGGTGGATGAGCAGTTCTTC.

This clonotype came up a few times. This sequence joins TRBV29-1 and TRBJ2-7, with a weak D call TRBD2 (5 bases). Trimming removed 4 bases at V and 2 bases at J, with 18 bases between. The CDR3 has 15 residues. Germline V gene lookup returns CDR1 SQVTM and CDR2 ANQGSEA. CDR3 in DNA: TGCAGCGTTGTGGGGATCCTAGCCGAGCCCTACGAGCAGTACTTC. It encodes CSVVGILAEPYEQYF.

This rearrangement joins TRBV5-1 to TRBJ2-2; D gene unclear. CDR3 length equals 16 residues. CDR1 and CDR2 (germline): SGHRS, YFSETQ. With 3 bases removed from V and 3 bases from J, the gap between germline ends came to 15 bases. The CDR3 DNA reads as TGCGCCAGCAGCTGGCCTCTCCCAACGGACACCGGGGAGCTGTTTTTT. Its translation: CASSWPLPTDTGELFF.

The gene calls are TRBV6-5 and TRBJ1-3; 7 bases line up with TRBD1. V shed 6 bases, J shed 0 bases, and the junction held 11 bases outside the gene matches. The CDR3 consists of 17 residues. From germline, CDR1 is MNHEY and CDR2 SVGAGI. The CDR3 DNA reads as TGTGCCAGCAGACCACTACAGGGGACGCTCTCTGGAAACACCATATATTTT. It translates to CASRPLQGTLSGNTIYF.

This CDR3 is CASSYRTDEQFF. CDR3 DNA sequence: TGTGCCAGCAGTTACCGGACGGATGAGCAGTTCTTC. This chain connects TRBV6-6 to TRBJ2-1; D remains unclear. V was clipped by 2 bases and J by 8 bases, with 7 bases between them. Looked up from germline, CDR1 is MNHNY and CDR2 is SVGAGI (reference sequence). CDR3 length equals 12 residues.

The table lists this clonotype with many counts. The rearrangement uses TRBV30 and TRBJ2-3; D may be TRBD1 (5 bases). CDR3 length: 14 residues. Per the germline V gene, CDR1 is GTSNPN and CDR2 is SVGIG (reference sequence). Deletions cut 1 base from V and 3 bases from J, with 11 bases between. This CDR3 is CAWSGWGRTDTQYF. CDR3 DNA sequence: TGTGCCTGGAGTGGTTGGGGCAGGACAGATACGCAGTATTTT.